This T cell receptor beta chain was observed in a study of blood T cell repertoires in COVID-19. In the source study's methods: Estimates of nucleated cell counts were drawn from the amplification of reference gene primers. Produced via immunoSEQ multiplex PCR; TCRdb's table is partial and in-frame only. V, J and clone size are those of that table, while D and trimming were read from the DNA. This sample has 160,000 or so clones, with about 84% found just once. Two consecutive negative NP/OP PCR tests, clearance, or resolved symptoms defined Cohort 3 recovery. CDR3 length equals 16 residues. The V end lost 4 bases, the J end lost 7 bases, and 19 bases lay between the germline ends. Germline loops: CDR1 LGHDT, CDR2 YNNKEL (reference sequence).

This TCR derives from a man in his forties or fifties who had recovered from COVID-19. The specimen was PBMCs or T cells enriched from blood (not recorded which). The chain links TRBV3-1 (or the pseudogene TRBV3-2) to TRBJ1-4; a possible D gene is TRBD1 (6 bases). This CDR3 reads CASSRDSGGAFEKLFF. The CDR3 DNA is TGTGCCAGCAGCCGGGACTCTGGGGGGGCGTTTGAAAAACTGTTTTTT.